This T cell receptor beta chain was recovered during a study of response to subunit inactivated influenza vaccine. Study-wide results and caveats: Authors suggested that a seasonal influenza vaccination recruits few new T cells each time.

Trimming cost V 7 bases and J 0 bases, with 16 bases left between them. Germline assignment: CDR1 SGHRS and CDR2 YFSETQ. The length of the CDR3 is 15 residues. This clonotype turned up a few times. The target antigen is unknown. Using its own MiXCR run on the RT-PCR reads, TCRdb lists one record per CDR3 protein. The sample holds about 520,000 distinct CDR3 sequences; 25% are singletons and the top ten take 1.5% to 2%. This clonotype was sampled from a man between 50 and 59 years old who received an inactivated influenza vaccine. The sequencing here drew on CD4+ T cells sorted from PBMCs, taken around 5 days after vaccination. The chain combines TRBV5-1 with TRBJ2-5; weak D call: TRBD2 (6 bases). The CDR3 nucleotides are TGCGCCAGCTCCCCTGCGGCGGGGCACCAAGAGACCCAGTACTTC. Translation gives CASSPAAGHQETQYF.